This is a list of T cell receptor beta chains from one sample in a study of T cells in Graves' hyperthyroidism and ophthalmopathy. TCRdb re-derived calls from the multiplex PCR reads in MiXCR, one entry per CDR3 protein. The sample carries about 770,000 distinct CDR3 sequences, around 20% recorded once. Sequencing was done on a sample of blood. The receptors stem from a woman between 50 and 59 years old with Graves' hyperthyroidism that later progressed to Graves' ophthalmopathy. Each CDR3 is given with its conserved first and last residue. Each record gives: D gene, V gene, J gene, clone size, CDR3 DNA, CDR3 protein. A D gene is named only where the DNA matches it firmly. Expanded clones get a size class; other rows say once, few or many, or leave the size out.

D: TRBD1; V: TRBV2; J: TRBJ1-6; size: -; DNA: TGTGCCAGCAGGCCTCCGGGACAGAACAATTCACCCCTCCACTTT; CDR3: CASRPPGQNNSPLHF
D: TRBD1; V: TRBV7-3; J: TRBJ1-4; size: many; DNA: TGTGCCAGCAGCAAGACAGGGGCGGCAACTAATGAAAAACTGTTTTTT; CDR3: CASSKTGAATNEKLFF
D: TRBD1; V: TRBV7-2; J: TRBJ1-4; size: few; DNA: TGTGCCAGCAGCCCTGACAGGGGATATGAAAAACTGTTTTTT; CDR3: CASSPDRGYEKLFF
D: -; V: TRBV6-5; J: TRBJ1-1; size: many; DNA: TGTGCCAGCAGTTACGGGGCCAACCTTCCTGAAGCTTTCTTT; CDR3: CASSYGANLPEAFF
D: -; V: TRBV7-6; J: TRBJ1-2; size: -; DNA: TGTGCCAGCAGCCCGCGCCGGGGGGACTATGGCTACACCTTC; CDR3: CASSPRRGDYGYTF
D: -; V: TRBV4-1; J: TRBJ1-1; size: few; DNA: TGCGCCAGCAGCCAAGACCGGGGGCCCCCGAACACTGAAGCTTTCTTT; CDR3: CASSQDRGPPNTEAFF
D: TRBD2; V: TRBV10-3; J: TRBJ2-3; size: -; DNA: TGTGCCATCAGTAGCGGGGGGCTCACAGATACGCAGTATTTT; CDR3: CAISSGGLTDTQYF
D: -; V: TRBV5-1; J: TRBJ1-1; size: -; DNA: TGCGCCAGCAGCCTTGGGAGGGCTGGTGAAGCTTTCTTT; CDR3: CASSLGRAGEAFF
D: TRBD1; V: TRBV20-1; J: TRBJ2-1; size: many; DNA: TGCAGTGCCCCGGGACAGGGGGTTTGGAATGAGCAGTTCTTC; CDR3: CSAPGQGVWNEQFF
D: -; V: TRBV3-1; J: TRBJ2-5; size: many; DNA: TGTGCCAGCAGCCACCATAGCGGTAAAGAGACCCAGTACTTC; CDR3: CASSHHSGKETQYF
D: -; V: TRBV9; J: TRBJ1-1; size: -; DNA: TGTGCCAGCAGCGTAGTAGGCCAGATGAACACTGAAGCTTTCTTT; CDR3: CASSVVGQMNTEAFF
D: TRBD2; V: TRBV5-6; J: TRBJ2-1; size: few; DNA: TGTGCCAGCAGCGGAGATAGCGGGGGGGCCCAGTTCTTC; CDR3: CASSGDSGGAQFF
D: -; V: TRBV5-1; J: TRBJ1-4; size: -; DNA: TGCGCCAGCAGCTTGGCTCACCCGAGCGAAAAACTGTTTTTT; CDR3: CASSLAHPSEKLFF
D: -; V: TRBV5-4; J: TRBJ1-6; size: few; DNA: TGTGCCAGCAGCTTGCCCGACCCGAATTCACCCCTCCACTTT; CDR3: CASSLPDPNSPLHF
D: -; V: TRBV19; J: TRBJ2-4; size: -; DNA: TGTGCCAGTAGTTCTCGTCGGGGGCAAAACATTCAGTACTTC; CDR3: CASSSRRGQNIQYF
D: -; V: TRBV7-3; J: TRBJ1-2; size: -; DNA: TGTGCCAGCAAGGTTTCGGCGACAGCTAACTATGGCTACACCTTC; CDR3: CASKVSATANYGYTF
D: -; V: TRBV7-9; J: TRBJ1-5; size: few; DNA: TGTGCCAGCAGCTTAGATGGGGTGAACAATCAGCCCCAGCATTTT; CDR3: CASSLDGVNNQPQHF
D: -; V: TRBV12-3/TRBV12-4; J: TRBJ2-3; size: -; DNA: TGTGCCAGCAGTTCTGCTGACAGCAAATGCACAGATACGCAGTATTTT; CDR3: CASSSADSKCTDTQYF
D: -; V: TRBV5-1; J: TRBJ2-5; size: many; DNA: TGCGCCAGCAGCTTGGAGTCGCTGTCCCAAGAGACCCAGTACTTC; CDR3: CASSLESLSQETQYF
D: TRBD2; V: TRBV19; J: TRBJ2-1; size: -; DNA: TGTGCCAGTAGTATCGATAGCGGGGGTGGCGTCTACAATGAGCAGTTCTTC; CDR3: CASSIDSGGGVYNEQFF
D: -; V: TRBV20-1; J: TRBJ2-7; size: few; DNA: TGCAGTGCCAGCCAGGGGCCCGAGAGAATTTACGAGCAGTACTTC; CDR3: CSASQGPERIYEQYF
D: TRBD1; V: TRBV30; J: TRBJ1-5; size: many; DNA: TGTGCCTGGGGGACAGGGGGTCAGCCCCAGCATTTT; CDR3: CAWGTGGQPQHF
D: -; V: TRBV6-1; J: TRBJ2-1; size: -; DNA: TGTGCCAGCGGGGCTGGTTCCTACAATGAGCAGTTCTTC; CDR3: CASGAGSYNEQFF
D: -; V: TRBV12-5; J: TRBJ2-1; size: few; DNA: TGTGCTAGTGGTTTCCCTCCGGGGACGTTCATCAATGAGCAGTTCTTC; CDR3: CASGFPPGTFINEQFF
D: -; V: TRBV7-2; J: TRBJ1-5; size: few; DNA: TGTGCCAGCAGTAGGGACCCCAATCAGCCCCAGCATTTT; CDR3: CASSRDPNQPQHF
D: TRBD1; V: TRBV9; J: TRBJ1-2; size: few; DNA: TGTGCCAGCAGCGTGACAGGGGCTGGCTACACCTTC; CDR3: CASSVTGAGYTF
D: -; V: TRBV3-1; J: TRBJ1-4; size: -; DNA: TGTGCCAGCAGTGACCGTATGGGGGTTGAAAAACTGTTTTTT; CDR3: CASSDRMGVEKLFF
D: -; V: TRBV11-2; J: TRBJ1-5; size: few; DNA: TGTGCCAGCAGCTTCGGAGACGATAGCAATCAGCCCCAGCATTTT; CDR3: CASSFGDDSNQPQHF
D: -; V: TRBV6-2/TRBV6-3; J: TRBJ1-1; size: -; DNA: TGTGCCAGCAGTTACGACAGGTCCGTGAACACTGAAGCTTTCTTT; CDR3: CASSYDRSVNTEAFF
D: -; V: TRBV3-1; J: TRBJ1-2; size: -; DNA: TGTGCCAGCACCGACGGAGGGGGGGCTTTGAGTGGCTACACCTTC; CDR3: CASTDGGGALSGYTF
D: TRBD1; V: TRBV10-3; J: TRBJ1-2; size: many; DNA: TGTGCCGCACACCCCCAGGGGGCGAAGGGCTACACCTTC; CDR3: CAAHPQGAKGYTF
D: -; V: TRBV6-1; J: TRBJ1-2; size: many; DNA: TGCGCCAGCAGTGAGGGGGACGGCTACACCTTC; CDR3: CASSEGDGYTF
D: TRBD2; V: TRBV2; J: TRBJ2-3; size: many; DNA: TGTGCCAGCAGAACCGGGACTAGCGGGGGAGGGACAGATACGCAGTATTTT; CDR3: CASRTGTSGGGTDTQYF
D: TRBD2; V: TRBV11-3; J: TRBJ2-1; size: many; DNA: TGTGCCAGCAGCAGCACTAGCGGGACGAACAATGAGCAGTTCTTC; CDR3: CASSSTSGTNNEQFF
D: TRBD2; V: TRBV12-3/TRBV12-4; J: TRBJ2-3; size: few; DNA: TGTGCCAGCAGTTTAGAAGATAGCGGGGGGTTATTGACAGATACGCAGTATTTT; CDR3: CASSLEDSGGLLTDTQYF
D: TRBD1; V: TRBV20-1; J: TRBJ1-3; size: -; DNA: TGCAGTGCTACCCGATTGGACAGGTCGAGCTCTGGAAACACCATATATTTT; CDR3: CSATRLDRSSSGNTIYF
D: -; V: TRBV11-1; J: TRBJ2-1; size: many; DNA: TGTGCCAGCAGCTTAAGACTGGGTAACTCCTACAATGAGCAGTTCTTC; CDR3: CASSLRLGNSYNEQFF
D: TRBD1; V: TRBV12-3/TRBV12-4; J: TRBJ1-4; size: many; DNA: TGTGCCAGCAGGGACAGGGTTAATGAAAAACTGTTTTTT; CDR3: CASRDRVNEKLFF
D: -; V: TRBV3-1; J: TRBJ1-1; size: many; DNA: TGTGCCAGCAGCCAAGATCTCGGCGGGAACACTGAAGCTTTCTTT; CDR3: CASSQDLGGNTEAFF
D: -; V: TRBV7-6; J: TRBJ2-1; size: many; DNA: TGTGCCAGCAGCAAGACCCCAACGGCGTCTAATGAGCAGTTCTTC; CDR3: CASSKTPTASNEQFF
D: -; V: TRBV19; J: TRBJ2-1; size: few; DNA: TGTGCCAGTAGTGGAGGCACCATTGAATTGGGCAATGAGCAGTTCTTC; CDR3: CASSGGTIELGNEQFF
D: -; V: TRBV27; J: TRBJ1-2; size: few; DNA: TGTGCCAGCAGTCTAGGGGAGGGTGATGGCTACACCTTC; CDR3: CASSLGEGDGYTF
D: -; V: TRBV6-1; J: TRBJ1-1; size: many; DNA: TGTGCCAGCAGTTTCAATTCGAGAATGAACACTGAAGCTTTCTTT; CDR3: CASSFNSRMNTEAFF
D: -; V: TRBV13; J: TRBJ2-5; size: many; DNA: TGTGCCAGCAACCTCGGGGGCGGGGAGACCCAGTACTTC; CDR3: CASNLGGGETQYF
D: TRBD1; V: TRBV3-1; J: TRBJ1-5; size: many; DNA: TGTGCCAGCAGCCAAGATAGGCAGGGGGCAAGTCAGCCCCAGCATTTT; CDR3: CASSQDRQGASQPQHF